A single sample gave rise to the 16 T cell receptor beta chains below, sequenced in a study of T and B cells in COVID-19 patients. TRB was amplified from about 260-540 ng of blood genomic DNA. TRB rearrangements were amplified by multiplex PCR with BIOMED2 TRB-A/B primers. TCRdb passed the multiplex PCR reads through MiXCR, listing each CDR3 protein once. The table lists approximately 6,400 distinct CDR3 sequences, about 27% of them singletons. Material: blood. Source of these receptors: a human donor with active COVID-19.

This clonotype is labeled as medium-sized (0.01 to 0.1%). This chain uses TRBV15 with TRBJ2-7, with D possibly matching TRBD2 (6 bases). This CDR3 comprises 14 residues. V gave up 2 bases and J gave up 2 bases, with 10 bases separating them. In germline, CDR1 is LNHNV, CDR2 YYDKDF (reference sequence). The CDR3 nucleotides are TGTGCCACCAGCAGATGGAGGGATACCTACGAGCAGTACTTC. Its protein is CATSRWRDTYEQYF.

Concerning this clonotype: A much larger clone lies one base from this, so it may be a read error. The rearrangement links TRBV5-1 to TRBJ2-2; a weak D match, TRBD2 (5 bases). The germline V gene has CDR1 SGHRS and CDR2 YFSETQ. The CDR3 is 15 amino acids. CDR3 sequence: CASSLRGQNTGELIF. In DNA, the CDR3 is TGCGCCAGCAGCTTGCGAGGTCAGAACACCGGGGAGCTGATTTTT.

This clonotype has only a few counts. V gene TRBV6-2 or TRBV6-3 combines with J gene TRBJ1-4, with D possibly TRBD1 on 6 matching bases. In germline, CDR1 is MNHEY, CDR2 SVGEGT. This CDR3 region has 13 residues. Trimming shortened V by 2 bases and J by 8 bases, and 9 bases separated the two germline ends. The CDR3 spells CASSYRGVEKLFF. CDR3 DNA sequence: TGTGCCAGCAGTTACAGGGGGGTCGAAAAACTGTTTTTT.

This clonotype is judged medium-sized. The chain employs TRBV18 and TRBJ2-5, with D possibly TRBD1 on 6 matching bases. The ends were cut back, 5 bases at V and 2 bases at J, with 9 bases in the middle. From germline, CDR1 is KGHSH and CDR2 LQKENI. CDR3 length: 13 residues. CDR3 nucleotide sequence: TGTGCCAGCTCAAGGACAGTACAAGAGACCCAGTACTTC. Its protein is CASSRTVQETQYF.

This chain connects TRBV7-2 to TRBJ2-3, with 10 bases matching TRBD2. Germline CDR1 and CDR2: SGHTA and FQGNSA. V dropped 3 bases and J dropped 5; count of bases not matched to a gene: 8. This CDR3 spans 16 amino acids. The CDR3 bases are TGTGCCAGCAGCTTGTGGGGGGTAGCGGGGGGAGATACGCAGTATTTT. Translated, it gives CASSLWGVAGGDTQYF. The entire variable domain, with the rest obtained from reference TRBV7-2 and TRBJ2-3, is as follows: GAGVSQSPSNKVTEKGKDVELRCDPISGHTALYWYRQSLGQGLEFLIYFQGNSAPDKSGLPSDRFSAERTGGSVSTLTIQRTQQEDSAVYLCASSLWGVAGGDTQYFGPGTRLTVL.

The chain recombines TRBV20-1 with TRBJ1-6, with 10 bases identical to TRBD1. V shed 2 bases and J 4 bases; nucleotides not matched to a gene: 5. This CDR3 spans 16 amino acids. Germline-derived CDR1 and CDR2 are DFQATT and SNEGSKA (reference sequence). Here the CDR3 DNA reads TGCAGTGCTAGACGACAGGGGGCGCGTTATAATTCACCCCTCCACTTT. Residues: CSARRQGARYNSPLHF.

In its sample, this clonotype ranks as medium-sized. The rearrangement links TRBV19 to TRBJ2-4; D is perhaps TRBD1 or TRBD2 (6 bases each). V lost 9 bases and J 1 base, leaving 13 bases between the germline ends. The CDR3 runs 14 residues. Germline loops: CDR1 LNHDA, CDR2 SQIVND (reference sequence). CDR3 in amino acids: CASSIGGAKNIQYF. CDR3 bases: TGTGCCAGCAGCATAGGGGGGGCCAAAAACATTCAGTACTTC.

CDR3 residues: CSARDLNRAAYEQYF. For the CDR3, the DNA is TGCAGTGCTAGAGATCTAAATCGGGCAGCCTACGAGCAGTACTTC. The chain uses TRBV20-1 and TRBJ2-7, with no clear D. There are 15 residues in the CDR3. V was shortened by 0 bases and J by 2 bases, with 14 bases between the two germline ends. Per germline, CDR1 DFQATT and CDR2 SNEGSKA (reference sequence).

By its share, this clonotype is medium-sized. The rearrangement links TRBV6-6 to TRBJ2-6; possible D gene TRBD2, 6 bases. CDR3 length: 16 amino acids. The V and J ends lost 6 bases and 2 bases respectively, with 14 bases between them. Per the germline V gene, CDR1 is MNHNY and CDR2 is SVGAGI (reference sequence). CDR3 sequence: CASSHSGGAGANVLTF. The CDR3, as DNA: TGTGCCAGCAGCCACTCTGGAGGGGCTGGGGCCAACGTCCTGACTTTC.

This clonotype turned up a few times. The chain couples TRBV12-3 or TRBV12-4 to TRBJ2-3; 9 nucleotides line up with TRBD2. This CDR3 comprises 15 residues. After removal of 6 bases from V and 4 bases from J, the junction contained 8 bases not matched to a gene. CDR3 nucleotide sequence: TGTGCCAGCAGGCGGGGGGGGCTTGAGTCAGATACGCAGTATTTT. It encodes CASRRGGLESDTQYF.

In this sample, this clonotype is medium-sized. V gene TRBV7-2 combines with J gene TRBJ2-1; D ambiguous. In germline, CDR1 is SGHTA, CDR2 FQGNSA. The CDR3 spans 13 residues. V shed 2 bases and J shed 7 bases, with 9 bases lying between them. CDR3 bases: TGTGCCAGCAGCTTACGTATACTGAATGAGCAGTTCTTC. Encoded protein: CASSLRILNEQFF.

This clonotype was seen a few times. The chain uses TRBV6-5 and TRBJ1-3; perhaps TRBD1 as D (6 bases). The CDR3 spans 19 residues. Germline-derived CDR1 and CDR2 are MNHEY and SVGAGI. Deletions cut 0 bases from V and 0 bases from J, with 18 bases between. The CDR3 DNA follows: TGTGCCAGCAGTTACTCCTCCGGACAGTTCCCTCACTCTGGAAACACCATATATTTT. Translated, it gives CASSYSSGQFPHSGNTIYF.

The chain is built from TRBV5-1 and TRBJ1-2; D uncertain. CDR3 length: 13 amino acids. Germline CDR1 SGHRS, CDR2 YFSETQ. Trimming cost V 0 bases and J 4 bases, with 7 bases left between them. This CDR3 is CASSLGSTYGYTF. Here the CDR3 DNA reads TGCGCCAGCAGCTTGGGATCAACCTATGGCTACACCTTC.

Worth noting for this clonotype: A much bigger clone sits one base away, suggesting this may be a read error. The CDR3 reads CASSRTGRTSTYTQYF. The CDR3 nucleotides read TGTGCCAGCAGTAGGACAGGAAGGACTAGCACATATACGCAGTATTTT. The chain joins TRBV6-1 to TRBJ2-3, with D maybe TRBD2 (8 bases). This CDR3 spans 16 amino acids. CDR1 is MNHNS, CDR2 SASEGT, per germline.

Only a few counts were recorded for this clonotype. The chain carries TRBV6-2 or TRBV6-3 and TRBJ1-4; no definite D call. V lost 6 bases, J lost 8 bases, and 19 bases lay in between. Germline V CDR1 and CDR2: MNHEY, SVGEGT. There are 15 residues in the CDR3. The CDR3 protein is CASSRPGGYEEKLFF. The CDR3 DNA reads TGTGCCAGCAGCCGTCCAGGAGGGTATGAAGAAAAACTGTTTTTT.

This clonotype was observed a handful of times. This rearrangement joins TRBV12-3 or TRBV12-4 to TRBJ2-3; D is uncertain. The CDR3 length is 12 residues. V lost 3 bases and J 5 bases, leaving 6 bases between the germline ends. CDR3 sequence (DNA): TGTGCCAGCAGTTTCCGGATAGATACGCAGTATTTT. Its translation is CASSFRIDTQYF.